These 19 T cell receptor beta chains were sequenced from one sample in a study of T-cell memory formation after mild COVID-19. TCRdb fed the 5' RACE reads into MiXCR, producing one record per CDR3 protein. The table includes roughly 450,000 distinct CDR3 sequences, about 20% detected once. Sample: PBMCs or a T cell subset sorted from them (not recorded which). All receptors derive from a man aged 18-30 years who had mild COVID-19 (a few samples of this study predate the infection). Cell type and time point are not known.

This clonotype showed up just a few times. The chain couples TRBV6-5 to TRBJ2-7, with D uncertain. From germline, CDR1 is MNHEY and CDR2 SVGAGI. CDR3 length: 13 residues. Trimming left V 3 bases short and J 6 bases short, with 12 bases between. CDR3: CASSYGSVFEQYF. The CDR3 coding sequence is TGTGCCAGCAGTTATGGGTCCGTTTTCGAGCAGTACTTC.

The table lists this clonotype with a few counts. The chain couples TRBV7-7 to TRBJ2-7; possibly TRBD2 for D (6 bases). V lost 1 base to trimming and J lost 0 bases, with 10 bases between them. This CDR3 has 15 residues. In germline, CDR1 is SSHAT, CDR2 FNYEAQ (reference sequence). The CDR3 region is CASSLGLDPSYEQYF. The DNA for the CDR3 is TGTGCCAGCAGCTTAGGACTAGATCCCTCCTACGAGCAGTACTTC.

This clonotype was picked up a small number of times. The gene calls are TRBV7-2 and TRBJ2-1, with TRBD2 matching 7 bases. J was trimmed by 10 bases and V by 5 bases; bases with no gene match: 17. Germline V gene sequence: CDR1 SGHTA, CDR2 FQGNSA. The CDR3 sequence is 16 residues long. CDR3 sequence reads: CASSTDALAALGEQFF. Here the CDR3 DNA reads TGTGCCAGCAGCACGGACGCTCTAGCGGCCCTCGGGGAGCAGTTCTTC.

Ten or more counts support this clonotype. The V gene is TRBV15, the J gene TRBJ2-1, with 8 bases that match TRBD2. The CDR3 runs 15 residues. The trim removed 1 base at V and 2 bases at J, leaving 1 base unmatched. Per germline, CDR1 LNHNV and CDR2 YYDKDF (reference sequence). The CDR3 protein is CATSRVGGAYNEQFF. For the CDR3, the DNA is TGTGCCACCAGCAGAGTCGGGGGGGCCTACAATGAGCAGTTCTTC.

The chain recombines TRBV4-3 with TRBJ2-3, with unresolved D. The CDR3 loop spans 16 amino acids. V was cut by 4 bases and J by 2 bases, with 16 bases left in between. Germline CDR1 LGHNA, CDR2 YSLEER. The chain's CDR3 is CASSPKGIGYTDTQYF. In DNA form, the CDR3 reads TGCGCCAGCAGCCCGAAGGGCATCGGATACACAGATACGCAGTATTTT.

CDR3 amino acids: CASSQAINTGELFF. The DNA of the CDR3 is TGCGCCAGCAGCCAGGCCATTAACACCGGGGAGCTGTTTTTT. This sequence joins TRBV4-1 and TRBJ2-2; D remains unclear. This CDR3 region has 14 residues. The V gene's germline CDR1 is MGHRA and CDR2 YSYEKL. The V gene lost 3 bases and the J gene lost 2 bases, with 7 bases spanning the gap.

The DNA of the CDR3 is TGTGCCAGCAGCCAAGATCAGTCCGGGGAGCTGTTTTTT. Translation gives CASSQDQSGELFF. The chain carries TRBV4-2 and TRBJ2-2; D unclear. This CDR3 is built from 13 residues. V lost 0 bases and J 6 bases, leaving 5 bases between the germline ends. Germline CDR1 reads LGHNA; CDR2 reads YNFKEQ.

The genes are TRBV6-1 and TRBJ1-1, with TRBD1 matching 7 bases. This CDR3 is 15 amino acids long. In germline, CDR1 is MNHNS, CDR2 SASEGT. V gave up 8 bases and J gave up 9 bases; unmatched junction bases: 18. This chain's CDR3 is CASVVARTGAFQAFF. CDR3 sequence (DNA): TGTGCCAGCGTAGTTGCCCGGACAGGCGCCTTCCAAGCTTTCTTT.

This rearrangement joins TRBV6-6 to TRBJ1-5; D gene unclear. Between the trimmed V and J ends, which lost 0 bases and 5 bases, there was a span of 17 bases. This CDR3 has 17 amino acids. CDR1 and CDR2 from the germline V gene are MNHNY and SVGAGI (reference sequence). CDR3 protein: CASSYSSLRGYYQPQHF. CDR3 sequence (DNA): TGTGCCAGCAGTTACTCGAGCTTAAGAGGGTACTATCAGCCCCAGCATTTT.

The chain combines TRBV4-1 with TRBJ1-4; D gene unclear. The CDR3 consists of 14 residues. The germline gives CDR1 MGHRA, CDR2 YSYEKL. Trimming stripped 5 bases from V and 7 bases from J, with 14 bases between. CDR3 bases: TGCGCCAGCAGCTCAGTACGGGTTGGTGAAAAACTGTTTTTT. Translating gives CASSSVRVGEKLFF.

The V and J genes are TRBV28 and TRBJ2-5, with 9 bases that match TRBD2. Germline V lookup: CDR1 MDHEN, CDR2 SYDVKM. The V and J ends lost 6 bases and 4 bases, in that order; junction bases with no gene match: 12. The CDR3 covers 16 residues. CDR3 in amino acids: CASSPLGGGVGETQYF. DNA of the CDR3: TGTGCCAGCAGCCCCTTAGGCGGGGGGGTTGGAGAGACCCAGTACTTC.

The V and J genes are TRBV12-5 and TRBJ2-2; D is ambiguous. The CDR3 has 15 amino acids. Trimming removed 2 bases at V and 0 bases at J, with 7 bases between. Germline loops: CDR1 LGHNT, CDR2 FRNRAP. Written as DNA, the CDR3 is TGTGCTAGTGGTTTGTTCGGAGCGAACACCGGGGAGCTGTTTTTT. It translates to CASGLFGANTGELFF.

The rearrangement uses TRBV20-1 and TRBJ2-3; D is unclear. Germline CDR1 is DFQATT and CDR2 is SNEGSKA (reference sequence). This CDR3 has 14 amino acids. V lost 2 bases and J lost 3, with 12 bases in between. CDR3 protein: CSARRGPSTDTQYF. CDR3 nucleotides: TGCAGTGCTAGAAGAGGTCCGTCGACAGATACGCAGTATTTT.

This clonotype was picked up many times. CDR3 sequence (DNA): TGTGCCAGCAGTTACTCAGGGGGCACTCAGCCCCAGCATTTT. It encodes CASSYSGGTQPQHF. The chain has TRBV6-5 and TRBJ1-5; 7 nucleotides agree with TRBD1. The CDR3 has 14 residues. V trimming: 0 bases; J trimming: 6 bases; junction bases outside the gene matches: 2. Germline V gene lookup returns CDR1 MNHEY and CDR2 SVGAGI.

Concerning this clonotype: The junction departs from germline at one end; a sequencing error may be responsible. The chain employs TRBV5-4 and TRBJ1-2, with a tentative D call TRBD1 (5 bases). Germline V gene lookup returns CDR1 SGHNT and CDR2 YYREEE (reference sequence). CDR3 size: 16 residues. CDR3 DNA sequence: TGTGCCATCAGCCGGGGGGTAACGGAGGGTTGGAATGGCTACACCTTC. It encodes CAISRGVTEGWNGYTF. The variable domain in full, completed from reference TRBV5-4 and TRBJ1-2, reads ETGVTQSPTHLIKTRGQQVTLRCSSQSGHNTVSWYQQALGQGPQFIFQYYREEENGRGNFPPRFSGLQFPNYSSELNVNALELDDSALYLCAISRGVTEGWNGYTFGSGTRLTVV.

This clonotype was detected only a few times. This sequence joins TRBV15 and TRBJ1-1, with unresolved D. Looked up from germline, CDR1 is LNHNV and CDR2 is YYDKDF (reference sequence). Trimming shortened V by 2 bases and J by 2 bases, and 3 bases separated the two germline ends. The CDR3 totals 12 residues. The CDR3 spells CATSRFNTEAFF. DNA for the CDR3: TGTGCCACCAGCAGATTCAACACTGAAGCTTTCTTT.

This clonotype was detected ten times or more. The genes are TRBV6-2 or TRBV6-3 and TRBJ2-5, with 8 bases that match TRBD1. CDR1 and CDR2 from the germline V gene are MNHEY and SVGEGT. The CDR3 runs to 13 residues. Unmatched junction bases numbered 2, after V lost 6 bases and J lost 2 bases. CDR3 sequence: CASRRTGQETQYF. CDR3 DNA: TGTGCCAGCAGGCGGACAGGGCAAGAGACCCAGTACTTC.

The chain uses TRBV18 and TRBJ1-6; 7 bases align to TRBD1. There are 14 residues in the CDR3. Germline V gives CDR1 KGHSH, CDR2 LQKENI. Unmatched junction bases numbered 3, after V lost 3 bases and J lost 7 bases. In DNA form, the CDR3 reads TGTGCCAGCTCACCGCAGGGGGAGAATTCACCCCTCCACTTT. Translation gives CASSPQGENSPLHF. Complete variable domain (other parts from reference TRBV18 and TRBJ1-6): NAGVMQNPRHLVRRRGQEARLRCSPMKGHSHVYWYRQLPEEGLKFMVYLQKENIIDESGMPKERFSAEFPKEGPSILRIQQVVRGDSAAYFCASSPQGENSPLHFGNGTRLTVT.

This clonotype occurred a few times. This chain connects TRBV4-1 to TRBJ1-6; D uncertain. From germline, CDR1 is MGHRA and CDR2 YSYEKL. This CDR3 region has 12 residues. Trimming removed 6 bases from V and 8 bases from J, with 8 bases in between. In DNA, the CDR3 is TGCGCCAGCAGGGGGATGGATTCACCCCTCCACTTT. This sequence encodes CASRGMDSPLHF.